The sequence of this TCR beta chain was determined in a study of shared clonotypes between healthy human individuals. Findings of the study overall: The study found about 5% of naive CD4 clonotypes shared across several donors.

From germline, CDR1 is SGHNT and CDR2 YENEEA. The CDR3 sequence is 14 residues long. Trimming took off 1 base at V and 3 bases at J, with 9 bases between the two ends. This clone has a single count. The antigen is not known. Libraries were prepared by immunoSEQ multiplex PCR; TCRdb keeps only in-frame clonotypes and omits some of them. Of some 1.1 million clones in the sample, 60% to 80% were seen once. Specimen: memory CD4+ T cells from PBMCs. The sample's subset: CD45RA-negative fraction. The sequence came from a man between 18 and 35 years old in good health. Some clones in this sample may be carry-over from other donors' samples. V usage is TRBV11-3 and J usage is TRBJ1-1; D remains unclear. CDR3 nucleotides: TGTGCCAGCAGCTTAGGGTCAGAGGACACTGAAGCTTTCTTT. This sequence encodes CASSLGSEDTEAFF.